This passage covers 30 T cell receptor beta chains from one sample sequenced in a study of T cell responses to AZD1222 COVID-19 vaccine. Clones were sequenced by immunoSEQ multiplex PCR, and TCRdb holds only the in-frame ones, with some missing. The sample holds about 140,000 clones, about 94% seen once. Sequenced here: peripheral blood, sampled on day 0 of AZD1222 vaccination. These receptors all stem from an adult in good health.

The chain is built from TRBV5-1 and TRBJ1-3; tentatively, D is TRBD1 (5 bases). The germline gives CDR1 SGHRS, CDR2 YFSETQ. Trimming left V 7 bases short and J 0 bases short, with 14 bases between. The CDR3 totals 15 residues. CDR3 DNA sequence: TGCGCCAGCGGGGAAGGGGCCAGCTCTGGAAACACCATATATTTT. It specifies CASGEGASSGNTIYF. The variable domain in full, with the rest retrieved from reference TRBV5-1 and TRBJ1-3, is KAGVTQTPRYLIKTRGQQVTLSCSPISGHRSVSWYQQTPGQGLQFLFEYFSETQRNKGNFPGRFSGRQFSNSRSEMNVSTLELGDSALYLCASGEGASSGNTIYFGEGSWLTVV.

The chain is built from TRBV28 and TRBJ2-1; 16 bases align to TRBD2. The junction had 11 bases not matched to a gene; V was cut back by 5 bases and J by 10 bases. CDR1 MDHEN and CDR2 SYDVKM come from the germline V gene. This CDR3 contains 17 residues. CDR3 region: CASSPAGTSGRAGEQFF. CDR3 nucleotides: TGTGCCAGCAGTCCTGCTGGGACTAGCGGGAGGGCCGGGGAGCAGTTCTTC.

This chain connects TRBV20-1 to TRBJ1-5, with TRBD1 matching 11 bases. The CDR3 is 14 residues long. With V trimmed by 3 bases and J by 7 bases, 5 bases remained unmatched. Per germline, CDR1 DFQATT and CDR2 SNEGSKA (reference sequence). The CDR3 DNA sequence: TGCAGTGCTAGTAGGACAGGGGGCGGGCAGCCCCAGCATTTT. It yields the protein CSASRTGGGQPQHF.

V and J are TRBV30 and TRBJ2-5; possibly TRBD1 or TRBD2 for D (5 bases each). The CDR3 is 13 amino acids. The germline V gene encodes CDR1 GTSNPN and CDR2 SVGIG (reference sequence). Between the trimmed V and J ends, which lost 2 bases and 2 bases, there was a span of 9 bases. CDR3 nucleotides: TGTGCCTGGAGTCGGGGCCAACAAGAGACCCAGTACTTC. Its translation: CAWSRGQQETQYF.

J is TRBJ1-4 and V is TRBV28, with D perhaps matching TRBD1 (6 bases). Trimming took off 8 bases at V and 8 bases at J, with 21 bases between the two ends. There are 15 residues in the CDR3. Germline CDR1 reads MDHEN; CDR2 reads SYDVKM. CDR3 sequence: CASATLRGSLEKLFF. CDR3 nucleotide sequence: TGTGCCAGCGCGACCCTCAGGGGATCTTTAGAAAAACTGTTTTTT.

V and J are TRBV18 and TRBJ2-2; D may be TRBD1 (6 bases). This CDR3 is built from 16 residues. V was trimmed by 4 bases and J by 2 bases, leaving 14 bases between them. Germline V gene data show CDR1 as KGHSH and CDR2 as LQKENI. The CDR3 nucleotides read TGTGCCAGCTCACAATTCGAGACAGGCAACACCGGGGAGCTGTTTTTT. It encodes CASSQFETGNTGELFF. The full variable domain, its missing parts supplied by reference TRBV18 and TRBJ2-2, is NAGVMQNPRHLVRRRGQEARLRCSPMKGHSHVYWYRQLPEEGLKFMVYLQKENIIDESGMPKERFSAEFPKEGPSILRIQQVVRGDSAAYFCASSQFETGNTGELFFGEGSRLTVL.

The V gene is TRBV6-6, the J gene TRBJ2-7; the D gene is possibly TRBD1 (6 bases). V lost 6 bases and J 12 bases, leaving 21 bases between the germline ends. This CDR3 comprises 13 residues. Per germline, CDR1 MNHNY and CDR2 SVGAGI (reference sequence). The CDR3 nucleotides are TGTGCCAGCAGCTCCAGGGGTCCCTACCCTCCGTACTTC. Residues: CASSSRGPYPPYF.

J is TRBJ2-2 and V is TRBV5-1; no definite D call. The V end lost 1 base, the J end lost 0 bases, and 7 bases lay between the germline ends. This CDR3 region has 15 residues. Per the germline V gene, CDR1 is SGHRS and CDR2 is YFSETQ. CDR3 nucleotides: TGCGCCAGCAGCTTGAGTGGGGCGAACACCGGGGAGCTGTTTTTT. As protein: CASSLSGANTGELFF. Drawing the rest from reference TRBV5-1 and TRBJ2-2, the complete variable domain is KAGVTQTPRYLIKTRGQQVTLSCSPISGHRSVSWYQQTPGQGLQFLFEYFSETQRNKGNFPGRFSGRQFSNSRSEMNVSTLELGDSALYLCASSLSGANTGELFFGEGSRLTVL.

The chain employs TRBV11-2 and TRBJ2-7; D remains ambiguous. The CDR3 contains 13 residues. Trimming pared 1 base from V and 3 bases from J, leaving 7 bases between. Germline V gives CDR1 SGHAT, CDR2 FQNNGV. For the CDR3, the DNA is TGTGCCAGCAGCTTAGCAGAAGTCTACGAGCAGTACTTC. The encoded protein is CASSLAEVYEQYF. The full variable domain, rest sourced from reference TRBV11-2 and TRBJ2-7, is EAGVAQSPRYKIIEKRQSVAFWCNPISGHATLYWYQQILGQGPKLLIQFQNNGVVDDSQLPKDRFSAERLKGVDSTLKIQPAKLEDSAVYLCASSLAEVYEQYFGPGTRLTVT.

This clone was recorded only once. V gene TRBV4-2 combines with J gene TRBJ1-2; 8 positions match TRBD1. In germline, CDR1 is LGHNA, CDR2 YNFKEQ. The CDR3 covers 15 residues. The V gene end was trimmed by 0 bases and the J gene end by 6 bases; junction bases not matched to a gene: 6. CDR3 DNA sequence: TGTGCCAGCAGCCAAGATAACAGGGGGTTTGATGGCTACACCTTC. Translating gives CASSQDNRGFDGYTF.

The chain combines TRBV19 with TRBJ2-7; perhaps TRBD2 as D (6 bases). Deletions cut 4 bases from V and 0 bases from J, with 13 bases between. Germline CDR1 and CDR2: LNHDA and SQIVND (reference sequence). CDR3 size: 15 residues. The CDR3: CASSRSPSASYEQYF. CDR3 nucleotide sequence: TGTGCCAGTAGTAGGTCCCCTAGCGCCTCCTACGAGCAGTACTTC.

The J gene is TRBJ1-5, the V gene TRBV19; 7 bases line up with TRBD1. CDR1 is LNHDA and CDR2 is SQIVND in the germline V gene (reference sequence). V was pared by 3 bases and J by 7 bases, with 9 bases of the junction left unmatched. CDR3 length equals 15 residues. The CDR3, as DNA: TGTGCCAGTAGTATTAACAGGGGCCTGGCGCAGCCCCAGCATTTT. Amino acids: CASSINRGLAQPQHF.

The V gene is TRBV19, the J gene TRBJ2-7; the match to TRBD2 covers 10 bases. The length of the CDR3 is 14 residues. Germline CDR1 LNHDA, CDR2 SQIVND (reference sequence). The ends lost 8 bases at V and 4 bases at J; junction bases unmatched: 8. CDR3 bases: TGTGCCAGTTCATCGGGACTAGCGACTTACGAGCAGTACTTC. Protein sequence: CASSSGLATYEQYF. Based on the CDR3 plus reference TRBV19 and TRBJ2-7, the full variable domain is DGGITQSPKYLFRKEGQNVTLSCEQNLNHDAMYWYRQDPGQGLRLIYYSQIVNDFQKGDIAEGYSVSREKKESFPLTVTSAQKNPTAFYLCASSSGLATYEQYFGPGTRLTVT.

The chain employs TRBV6-5 and TRBJ2-1, with 8 bases aligning to TRBD2. The CDR3 length is 14 residues. CDR1 and CDR2 from the germline V gene are MNHEY and SVGAGI. The ends lost 7 bases at V and 1 base at J; junction bases unmatched: 3. CDR3: CASTIAGSYNEQFF. The CDR3 DNA is TGTGCCAGCACCATAGCGGGGTCCTACAATGAGCAGTTCTTC.

The chain carries TRBV20-1 and TRBJ2-1; no clear D gene. The germline V gene has CDR1 DFQATT and CDR2 SNEGSKA (reference sequence). Deletions cut 6 bases from V and 6 bases from J, with 9 bases between. The CDR3 has 11 residues. DNA for the CDR3: TGCAGTGCCGCTGATACCAATGAGCAGTTCTTC. Translated, it gives CSAADTNEQFF.

The V call is TRBV25-1, the J call TRBJ2-7, with 9 bases aligning to TRBD2. Germline lookup yields CDR1 MGHDK and CDR2 SYGVNS. J lost 5 bases, V lost 3 bases, and 5 bases had no gene match. The CDR3 contains 14 residues. The CDR3 nucleotides are TGTGCCAGCAGTGATAGCGGGAGTCGCCACGAGCAGTACTTC. It specifies CASSDSGSRHEQYF.

V gene TRBV27 combines with J gene TRBJ2-7; 14 bases agree with TRBD2. The junction had 6 bases not matched to a gene; V was cut back by 5 bases and J by 6 bases. The CDR3 runs to 15 residues. Germline CDR1 reads MNHEY; CDR2 reads SMNVEV (reference sequence). The CDR3 loop reads CASSTGLAGASEQYF. CDR3 DNA: TGTGCCAGCAGTACGGGACTAGCGGGAGCGTCCGAGCAGTACTTC.

The rearrangement links TRBV5-1 to TRBJ1-2; D ambiguous. Trimming removed 4 bases from V and 2 bases from J, with 15 bases in between. Germline CDR1 and CDR2: SGHRS and YFSETQ. This CDR3 is built from 15 residues. The CDR3 coding sequence is TGCGCCAGCAGCCTCTATCGGACCGCAAACTATGGCTACACCTTC. Translation gives CASSLYRTANYGYTF.

The J gene is TRBJ1-3, the V gene TRBV5-1; D is undetermined. V lost 4 bases and J 6 bases, leaving 11 bases between the germline ends. This CDR3 comprises 13 residues. The germline V gene has CDR1 SGHRS and CDR2 YFSETQ. The CDR3 DNA follows: TGCGCCAGCAGCAAAAACCCGGCAAACACCATATATTTT. This translates into CASSKNPANTIYF. Supplemented by reference TRBV5-1 and TRBJ1-3, the full variable domain reads KAGVTQTPRYLIKTRGQQVTLSCSPISGHRSVSWYQQTPGQGLQFLFEYFSETQRNKGNFPGRFSGRQFSNSRSEMNVSTLELGDSALYLCASSKNPANTIYFGEGSWLTVV.

The chain couples TRBV6-5 to TRBJ2-7, with 7 nucleotides matching TRBD2. Germline V lookup: CDR1 MNHEY, CDR2 SVGAGI. With 6 bases clipped from V and 6 bases from J, the junction kept 8 bases outside the gene matches. CDR3 length: 13 amino acids. CDR3 sequence: CASSPGGLSEQYF. The CDR3 DNA sequence: TGTGCCAGCAGCCCCGGGGGGTTGAGCGAGCAGTACTTC.

This chain connects TRBV19 to TRBJ1-5; D remains unclear. The V gene lost 4 bases and the J gene lost 1 base, with 8 bases spanning the gap. CDR1 and CDR2 from the germline V gene are LNHDA and SQIVND (reference sequence). This CDR3 has 14 residues. DNA of the CDR3: TGTGCCAGTAGTAAAGGCGCCAGCAATCAGCCCCAGCATTTT. It is translated as CASSKGASNQPQHF.

The V call is TRBV18, the J call TRBJ1-1; D unresolved. The germline CDR1 and CDR2 sequences are KGHSH and LQKENI. This CDR3 region has 11 residues. Trimming took off 6 bases at V and 3 bases at J, with 5 bases between the two ends. The CDR3 DNA reads TGTGCCAGCTCGTGGGACACTGAAGCTTTCTTT. Translating gives CASSWDTEAFF.

This CDR3 is CASSHEEGLGELFF. As DNA, the CDR3 is TGTGCCAGCTCACACGAGGAGGGACTCGGGGAGCTGTTTTTT. The chain is built from TRBV18 and TRBJ2-2; TRBD2 might be the D (6 bases). Germline lookup yields CDR1 KGHSH and CDR2 LQKENI. The CDR3 is 14 amino acids. V was pared by 4 bases and J by 7 bases, with 13 bases between.

There are a few counts of this clone. V usage is TRBV10-3 and J usage is TRBJ1-3, with D possibly being TRBD1 (5 bases). Per germline, CDR1 ENHRY and CDR2 SYGVKD. V lost 6 bases and J lost 0, with 9 bases in between. This CDR3 is built from 14 residues. Here the CDR3 DNA reads TGTGCCATCAGGGGGGTGCACTCTGGAAACACCATATATTTT. This encodes CAIRGVHSGNTIYF.

V and J are TRBV10-1 and TRBJ1-1, with D uncertain. The CDR3 has 13 amino acids. Looked up from germline, CDR1 is WNHNN and CDR2 is SYGVQD (reference sequence). Trimming shortened V by 5 bases and J by 7 bases, and 14 bases separated the two germline ends. The CDR3 protein is CASSSQEAGEAFF. The CDR3 DNA is TGCGCCAGCAGTTCCCAGGAGGCGGGTGAAGCTTTCTTT.

The rearrangement joins TRBV24-1 to TRBJ2-2, with 10 bases that match TRBD2. V shed 8 bases, J shed 9 bases, and the junction held 5 bases outside the gene matches. Germline CDR1 reads KGHDR; CDR2 reads SFDVKD. This CDR3 contains 13 residues. The CDR3, as DNA: TGTGCCACCACTAGCGGGAGTTCTTGGGAGCTGTTTTTT. Translation gives CATTSGSSWELFF.

This chain links TRBV7-6 with TRBJ1-3; the D gene is possibly TRBD1 (5 bases). CDR3 length equals 15 residues. Germline V lookup: CDR1 SGHVS, CDR2 FNYEAQ. Trimming removed 5 bases from V and 7 bases from J, with 18 bases in between. The CDR3 loop reads CASSPQGAGRNTIYF. The CDR3 DNA follows: TGTGCCAGCAGCCCCCAGGGAGCAGGGCGGAACACCATATATTTT.

The chain employs TRBV3-1 (or the pseudogene TRBV3-2) and TRBJ1-6; D is unclear. Trimming stripped 0 bases from V and 7 bases from J, with 7 bases between. CDR1 and CDR2 from the germline V gene are LGHDT and YNNKEL (reference sequence). The CDR3 contains 14 residues. CDR3 loop: CASSQDDRNSPLHF. As DNA, the CDR3 is TGTGCCAGCAGCCAAGACGACCGAAATTCACCCCTCCACTTT.

Of note for this clone: A read error is possible here, since a much larger clone lies one base away. In the same sample, other DNA sequences code for this CDR3. The chain recombines TRBV5-1 with TRBJ2-7; D call uncertain. Germline V gives CDR1 SGHRS, CDR2 YFSETQ. Trimming took 0 bases from V and 0 from J, leaving 7 bases between them. The CDR3 extends over 14 amino acids. The CDR3: CASSLVGGSYEQYF. DNA of the CDR3: TGCGCCAGCAGCTTGGTGGGCGGCTCCTACGAGCAGTACTTC.

This clone occurred once. V is TRBV5-1 and J is TRBJ2-5; the match to TRBD2 covers 7 bases. The CDR3 runs 15 residues. V was clipped by 2 bases and J by 2 bases; unmatched bases: 6. Germline CDR1 is SGHRS and CDR2 is YFSETQ. CDR3 in amino acids: CASSLGLDPQETQYF. In DNA, the CDR3 is TGCGCCAGCAGCTTAGGACTAGACCCACAAGAGACCCAGTACTTC.